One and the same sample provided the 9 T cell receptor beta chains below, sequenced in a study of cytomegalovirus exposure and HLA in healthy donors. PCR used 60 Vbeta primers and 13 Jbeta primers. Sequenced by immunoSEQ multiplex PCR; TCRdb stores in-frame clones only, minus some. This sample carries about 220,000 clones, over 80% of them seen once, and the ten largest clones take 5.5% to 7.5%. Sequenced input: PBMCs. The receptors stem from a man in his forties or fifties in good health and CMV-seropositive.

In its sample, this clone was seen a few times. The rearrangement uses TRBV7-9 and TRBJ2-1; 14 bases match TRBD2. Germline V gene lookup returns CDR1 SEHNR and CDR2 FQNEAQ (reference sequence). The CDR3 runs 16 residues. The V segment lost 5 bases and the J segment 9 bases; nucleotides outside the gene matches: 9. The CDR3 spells CASSPTGLAGAGEQFF. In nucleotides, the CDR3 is TGTGCCAGCAGCCCTACGGGACTAGCGGGAGCGGGTGAGCAGTTCTTC.

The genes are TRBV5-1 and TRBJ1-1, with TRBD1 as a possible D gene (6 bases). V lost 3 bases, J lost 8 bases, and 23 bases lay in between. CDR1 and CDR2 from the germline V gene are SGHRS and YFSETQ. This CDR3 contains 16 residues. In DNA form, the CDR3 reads TGCGCCAGCAGCTCACCCGCAGATAGGACAGCGGAGGAAGCTTTCTTT. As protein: CASSSPADRTAEEAFF.

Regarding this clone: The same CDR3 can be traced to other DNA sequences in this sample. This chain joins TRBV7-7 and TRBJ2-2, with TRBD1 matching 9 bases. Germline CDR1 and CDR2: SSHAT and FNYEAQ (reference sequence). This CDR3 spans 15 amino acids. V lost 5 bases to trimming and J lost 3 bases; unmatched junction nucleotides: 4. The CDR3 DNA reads TGTGCCAGCAGCACCGACAGGGGGGACACCGGGGAGCTGTTTTTT. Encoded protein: CASSTDRGDTGELFF.

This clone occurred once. The CDR3 DNA is TGTGCCAGCAGCGTAGTTGGGACAGGGAACAATGAGCAGTTCTTC. Protein: CASSVVGTGNNEQFF. The chain employs TRBV9 and TRBJ2-1; TRBD1 matches at 9 bases. V shed 0 bases, J shed 5 bases, and the junction held 3 bases outside the gene matches. The CDR3 has 15 residues. CDR1 and CDR2 (germline): SGDLS, YYNGEE.

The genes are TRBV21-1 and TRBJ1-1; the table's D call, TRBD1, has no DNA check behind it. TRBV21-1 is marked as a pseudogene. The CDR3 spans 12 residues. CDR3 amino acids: CASSAWTGKAFF. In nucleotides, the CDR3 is TGTGCCAGCAGCGCCTGGACAGGAAAAGCTTTCTTT.

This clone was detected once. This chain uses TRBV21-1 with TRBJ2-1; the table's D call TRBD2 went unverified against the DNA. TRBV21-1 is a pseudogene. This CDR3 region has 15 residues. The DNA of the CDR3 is TGTGCCAGCAGGGGGGGGACGGACCCGTACAATGAGCAGTTCTTC. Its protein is CASRGGTDPYNEQFF.

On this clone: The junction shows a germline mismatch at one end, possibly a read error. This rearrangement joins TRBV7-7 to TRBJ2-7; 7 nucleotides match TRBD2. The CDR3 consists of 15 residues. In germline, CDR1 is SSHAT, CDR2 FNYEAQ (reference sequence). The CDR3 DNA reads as TGTGCTAGCAGCTTAGCGCGCGGGAGTGCTTACGAGCAGTACTTC. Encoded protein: CASSLARGSAYEQYF.

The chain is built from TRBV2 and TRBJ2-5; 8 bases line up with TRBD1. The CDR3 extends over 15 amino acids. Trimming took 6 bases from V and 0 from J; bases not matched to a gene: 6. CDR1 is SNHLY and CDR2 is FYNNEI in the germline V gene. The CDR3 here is CASSGQGIDQETQYF. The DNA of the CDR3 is TGTGCCAGCAGCGGACAGGGAATAGACCAAGAGACCCAGTACTTC.

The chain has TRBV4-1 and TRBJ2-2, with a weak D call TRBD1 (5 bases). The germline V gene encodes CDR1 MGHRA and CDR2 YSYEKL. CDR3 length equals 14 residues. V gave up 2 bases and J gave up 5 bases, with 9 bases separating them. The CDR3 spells CASSQQGWTGELFF. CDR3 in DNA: TGCGCCAGCAGCCAACAGGGTTGGACCGGGGAGCTGTTTTTT.